One and the same sample provided the 28 T cell receptor beta chains below, sequenced in a study of CD8+CD57+ T cells in acquired aplastic anemia. For sequencing, patients were chosen who had shown expansion of CD8+CD57+ cells by flow cytometry. Investigators profiled TCR beta VDJ and CDR3 from genomic DNA template. MiXCR, run by TCRdb on the reads, gives a single entry per CDR3 protein. The sample contains fewer than 200,000 distinct CDR3 sequences, nearly 50% of which appear only once. Material: sorted CD4+, CD8+, or CD8+CD57+ T cells (not recorded which) from PBMCs. Source of these receptors: a human donor with aplastic anemia.

V is TRBV9 and J is TRBJ1-2; D may be TRBD1 (6 bases). The germline V gene has CDR1 SGDLS and CDR2 YYNGEE. This CDR3 spans 15 amino acids. Trimming removed 0 bases at V and 7 bases at J, with 16 bases between. CDR3 DNA sequence: TGTGCCAGCAGCGTAGATCCGGGGGCCATATTTGGCTACACCTTC. It yields the protein CASSVDPGAIFGYTF.

V gene TRBV30 combines with J gene TRBJ2-3; TRBD2 agrees at 7 bases. The CDR3 spans 14 residues. Trimming cost V 0 bases and J 1 base; bases outside gene matches: 1. Germline-derived CDR1 and CDR2 are GTSNPN and SVGIG (reference sequence). The CDR3: CAWSVAGGTDTQYF. The CDR3 nucleotides are TGTGCCTGGAGTGTTGCGGGGGGCACAGATACGCAGTATTTT. Supplemented by reference TRBV30 and TRBJ2-3, the full variable domain reads SQTIHQWPATLVQPVGSPLSLECTVEGTSNPNLYWYRQAAGRGLQLLFYSVGIGQISSEVPQNLSASRPQDRQFILSSKKLLLSDSGFYLCAWSVAGGTDTQYFGPGTRLTVL.

The chain is built from TRBV7-9 and TRBJ1-2; D possibly corresponds to TRBD1 (5 bases). From germline, CDR1 is SEHNR and CDR2 FQNEAQ (reference sequence). This CDR3 is built from 13 residues. V was clipped by 5 bases and J by 8 bases, with 15 bases between them. The CDR3 coding sequence is TGTGCCAGCAGCGTGGCAGGGTCGGTCGGCTACACCTTC. It is translated as CASSVAGSVGYTF.

This clonotype was observed at least ten times. J is TRBJ1-5 and V is TRBV9; the match to TRBD1 covers 9 bases. V trimming: 2 bases; J trimming: 4 bases; junction bases outside the gene matches: 7. In germline, CDR1 is SGDLS, CDR2 YYNGEE. The CDR3 has 16 residues. CDR3 sequence reads: CASSVGPGQGNQPQHF. CDR3 nucleotides: TGTGCCAGCAGCGTCGGACCGGGACAGGGAAATCAGCCCCAGCATTTT. Looking up the rest from reference TRBV9 and TRBJ1-5 gives the full variable domain: DSGVTQTPKHLITATGQRVTLRCSPRSGDLSVYWYQQSLDQGLQFLIQYYNGEERAKGNILERFSAQQFPDLHSELNLSSLELGDSALYFCASSVGPGQGNQPQHFGDGTRLSIL.

In the case of this clonotype: This may stem from a read error, because a much larger clone lies one nucleotide away. This chain links TRBV19 with TRBJ1-4; 8 nucleotides match TRBD1. The germline CDR1 and CDR2 sequences are LNHDA and SQIVND (reference sequence). This CDR3 contains 18 residues. The CDR3 loop is CASSKRQGTFATNERLFF. The CDR3 DNA follows: TGTGCCAGTAGTAAAAGACAGGGGACATTTGCAACTAATGAAAGACTGTTTTTT. Drawing the rest from reference TRBV19 and TRBJ1-4, the complete variable domain is DGGITQSPKYLFRKEGQNVTLSCEQNLNHDAMYWYRQDPGQGLRLIYYSQIVNDFQKGDIAEGYSVSREKKESFPLTVTSAQKNPTAFYLCASSKRQGTFATNERLFFGSGTQLSVL.

This clonotype was picked up many times. This chain joins TRBV28 and TRBJ1-6; D is ambiguous. Germline assignment: CDR1 MDHEN and CDR2 SYDVKM. Trimming took 5 bases from V and 3 from J, leaving 5 bases between them. CDR3 length equals 13 residues. DNA for the CDR3: TGTGCCAGCAGTCAGAACTATAATTCACCCCTCCACTTT. Translation gives CASSQNYNSPLHF.

The table lists this clonotype with many counts. The rearrangement links TRBV4-1 to TRBJ1-6; TRBD1 aligns across 7 bases. V gave up 3 bases and J gave up 5 bases; unmatched junction bases: 10. The CDR3 runs to 17 residues. Germline lookup yields CDR1 MGHRA and CDR2 YSYEKL. For the CDR3, the DNA is TGCGCCAGCAGCCAGATACCCTTCACAGGGGATAATTCACCCCTCCACTTT. Translating gives CASSQIPFTGDNSPLHF.

The sample holds a few counts of this clonotype. A much larger clone sits a single nucleotide away, making a read error possible. The rearrangement uses TRBV6-1 and TRBJ2-1, with 8 bases identical to TRBD1. The CDR3 runs 11 residues. Germline V gene sequence: CDR1 MNHNS, CDR2 SASEGT. In nucleotides, the CDR3 is TGTGGCAGCAGGCGACAGGGGAGCACGTTCTTC. The encoded protein is CGSRRQGSTFF.

In this sample, this clonotype turned up a few times. CDR3 sequence (DNA): TGTGCCACCCACGCTATACAGGGAGGTCAGCCCCAGCATTTT. Translating it yields CATHAIQGGQPQHF. The chain has TRBV15 and TRBJ1-5; a possible D gene is TRBD1 (6 bases). The V gene's germline CDR1 is LNHNV and CDR2 YYDKDF (reference sequence). V was trimmed by 8 bases and J by 6 bases, leaving 17 bases between them. CDR3 length: 14 amino acids.

Concerning this clonotype: One end of the junction varies from germline; a read error may be responsible. The chain has TRBV7-3 and TRBJ2-1; TRBD1 matches at 7 bases. The germline gives CDR1 SGHTA, CDR2 FQGTGA. The CDR3 has 15 residues. CDR3 sequence: CASSPNRDSLDGQFF. CDR3 nucleotides: TGTGCTAGCAGCCCCAATCGGGACAGCCTGGATGGGCAGTTCTTC.

The chain combines TRBV5-6 with TRBJ1-2; 9 bases line up with TRBD1. V dropped 3 bases and J dropped 7; count of bases not matched to a gene: 13. The germline gives CDR1 SGHDT, CDR2 YYEEEE. This CDR3 region has 16 residues. The CDR3 sequence: CASSSQGYRGLGGYTF. The CDR3 coding sequence is TGTGCCAGCAGCTCGCAGGGGTACAGGGGGCTTGGTGGCTACACCTTC.

This clonotype was picked up a small number of times. The V and J genes are TRBV7-6 and TRBJ2-3; 10 bases align to TRBD1. The V and J ends lost 4 bases and 4 bases, in that order; junction bases with no gene match: 11. The CDR3 loop spans 17 amino acids. Germline CDR1 and CDR2: SGHVS and FNYEAQ. The CDR3 reads CASSSTLGTGAADTQYF. CDR3 coding DNA: TGTGCCAGCAGCTCTACCTTGGGGACAGGGGCCGCAGATACGCAGTATTTT. The full variable domain, rest sourced from reference TRBV7-6 and TRBJ2-3, is GAGVSQSPRYKVTKRGQDVALRCDPISGHVSLYWYRQALGQGPEFLTYFNYEAQQDKSGLPNDRFSAERPEGSISTLTIQRTEQRDSAMYRCASSSTLGTGAADTQYFGPGTRLTVL.

As regards this clonotype: One junction end disagrees with the germline gene, perhaps due to a read error. V gene TRBV19 combines with J gene TRBJ2-3; possible D gene TRBD2, 7 bases. CDR1 and CDR2 (germline): LNHDA, SQIVND (reference sequence). This CDR3 region has 15 residues. CDR3 nucleotide sequence: TGTGTCAGTAGTATAGGGGGGGGGCCTCCAGATACGCAGTATTTT. Protein: CVSSIGGGPPDTQYF.

Many counts were recorded for this clonotype. The V call is TRBV19, the J call TRBJ1-3; no firm D call. CDR3 size: 15 residues. Trimming took 1 base from V and 0 from J, leaving 7 bases between them. Germline CDR1 reads LNHDA; CDR2 reads SQIVND (reference sequence). The CDR3 here is CASSIAKDSGNTIYF. The DNA of the CDR3 is TGTGCCAGTAGTATAGCGAAAGACTCTGGAAACACCATATATTTT. The variable domain in full, with the rest retrieved from reference TRBV19 and TRBJ1-3, is DGGITQSPKYLFRKEGQNVTLSCEQNLNHDAMYWYRQDPGQGLRLIYYSQIVNDFQKGDIAEGYSVSREKKESFPLTVTSAQKNPTAFYLCASSIAKDSGNTIYFGEGSWLTVV.

Remarks on this clonotype: This may be a read error, as it is one base from a much larger clone. V usage is TRBV6-1 and J usage is TRBJ2-7; unclear D gene. CDR1 is MNHNS, CDR2 SASEGT, per germline. This CDR3 contains 13 residues. Trimming removed 4 bases at V and 10 bases at J, with 17 bases between. The CDR3 is CASSGRSPTSQYF. The CDR3 nucleotides read TGTGCCAGCAGTGGACGATCGCCTACGTCCCAGTACTTC.

CDR3 DNA: TGTGCCAGCAGGGAGGGGACAGACTGGCCCCTCCACTTT. The encoded protein is CASREGTDWPLHF. This chain links TRBV7-9 with TRBJ1-6; 7 bases are a match to TRBD1. The CDR3 runs to 13 residues. V lost 6 bases and J lost 13; bases outside the gene matches: 9. Germline V gene data show CDR1 as SEHNR and CDR2 as FQNEAQ (reference sequence).

This clonotype was seen repeatedly, ten times or more. The J gene is TRBJ1-5, the V gene TRBV5-1; the D is unclear. V was cut by 1 base and J by 8 bases, with 10 bases left in between. CDR1 and CDR2 (germline): SGHRS, YFSETQ. This CDR3 contains 13 residues. CDR3 nucleotide sequence: TGCGCCAGCAGCTTGACTCTTGGGGAGCCCCAGCATTTT. Amino acid sequence: CASSLTLGEPQHF.

This clonotype was recorded a few times. The chain combines TRBV7-9 with TRBJ1-1; D call uncertain. The CDR3 totals 12 residues. V lost 1 base to trimming and J lost 6 bases, with 6 bases between them. Germline V gene sequence: CDR1 SEHNR, CDR2 FQNEAQ (reference sequence). The CDR3 reads CASSLGGAEAFF. The CDR3 region has the DNA TGTGCCAGCAGCTTAGGGGGAGCTGAAGCTTTCTTT. The full variable domain, with the rest looked up from reference TRBV7-9 and TRBJ1-1, is DTGVSQNPRHKITKRGQNVTFRCDPISEHNRLYWYRQTLGQGPEFLTYFQNEAQLEKSRLLSDRFSAERPKGSFSTLEIQRTEQGDSAMYLCASSLGGAEAFFGQGTRLTVV.

This clonotype was detected many times. The V gene is TRBV11-2, the J gene TRBJ2-7, with D perhaps assigned TRBD1 or TRBD2 (5 bases each). This CDR3 spans 13 amino acids. Per the germline V gene, CDR1 is SGHAT and CDR2 is FQNNGV. V lost 8 bases and J lost 5, with 16 bases in between. CDR3 amino acids: CASGSGARDEQYF. DNA for the CDR3: TGTGCCAGCGGGTCCGGGGCTAGGGACGAGCAGTACTTC.

The J gene is TRBJ1-6, the V gene TRBV9; D is ambiguous. V lost 3 bases and J lost 7, with 5 bases in between. Germline CDR1 reads SGDLS; CDR2 reads YYNGEE. This CDR3 spans 12 amino acids. The CDR3: CASSGSNSPLHF. The CDR3 coding sequence is TGTGCCAGCAGCGGGAGCAATTCACCCCTCCACTTT.

In this sample, this clonotype turned up a few times. This clone may be a read error of a much larger clone one base away. V usage is TRBV7-3 and J usage is TRBJ2-3, with 7 bases identical to TRBD1. The J call is uncertain, as TRBJ1-5 better fits the DNA end. The CDR3 contains 15 residues. The germline V gene encodes CDR1 SGHTA and CDR2 FQGTGA. The CDR3: CASSSRLAGTDTQHF. CDR3 sequence (DNA): TGTGCCAGCAGCTCCAGACTAGCGGGGACAGATACGCAGCATTTT.

V usage is TRBV10-3 and J usage is TRBJ1-6; maybe TRBD1 (5 bases). The CDR3 contains 13 residues. Trimming removed 7 bases at V and 8 bases at J, with 12 bases between. From germline, CDR1 is ENHRY and CDR2 SYGVKD. CDR3 nucleotide sequence: TGTGCCATCAATATTGACAGAGATTCACCCCTCCACTTT. This gives the protein CAINIDRDSPLHF.

This clonotype was observed many times. CDR3 region: CASSSPVSGDEQYF. Here the CDR3 DNA reads TGTGCCAGCAGCTCACCTGTCTCAGGGGACGAGCAGTACTTC. The chain has TRBV5-6 and TRBJ2-7, with D possibly TRBD1 on 6 matching bases. The CDR3 extends over 14 amino acids. CDR1 is SGHDT and CDR2 is YYEEEE in the germline V gene. V was clipped by 3 bases and J by 5 bases, with 15 bases between them.

To note about this clonotype: A much larger clone is a single base away; this may be a read error. The chain uses TRBV5-4 and TRBJ2-3; D uncertain. CDR3 length equals 13 residues. The germline gives CDR1 SGHNT, CDR2 YYREEE (reference sequence). In DNA, the CDR3 is TGTGCCAGCAGCTTGGGAGGTAGGGATAGGCAGTATTTT. Translated, it gives CASSLGGRDRQYF.

This clonotype was recorded at least ten times. The chain has TRBV2 and TRBJ2-6; D is unclear. V lost 6 bases and J 0 bases, leaving 9 bases between the germline ends. There are 15 residues in the CDR3. Per germline, CDR1 SNHLY and CDR2 FYNNEI. The CDR3 sequence is CASSPTVSGANVLTF. The CDR3 DNA reads TGTGCCAGCAGCCCCACGGTCTCTGGGGCCAACGTCCTGACTTTC.

This clonotype was seen many times. The chain employs TRBV7-6 and TRBJ1-5, with D possibly TRBD1 on 6 matching bases. Trimming shortened V by 11 bases and J by 3 bases, and 14 bases separated the two germline ends. CDR3 size: 13 residues. Germline V gives CDR1 SGHVS, CDR2 FNYEAQ. CDR3 DNA: TGTGCCTCCGCAGGGGATTACAATCAGCCCCAGCATTTT. Translating it yields CASAGDYNQPQHF.

This clonotype was counted a few times. This chain uses TRBV12-3 or TRBV12-4 with TRBJ1-5; 7 positions agree with TRBD1. V trimming: 7 bases; J trimming: 0 bases; junction bases outside the gene matches: 21. This CDR3 has 20 residues. Written as DNA, the CDR3 is TGTGCCAGCACCAAGAGAGTGACTGGGACAGTCAGTAATAGCAATCAGCCCCAGCATTTT. Translation gives CASTKRVTGTVSNSNQPQHF.

This chain joins TRBV11-1 and TRBJ1-3; 8 nucleotides align to TRBD1. From germline, CDR1 is SGHAT and CDR2 FQDESV (reference sequence). The length of the CDR3 is 14 residues. After removal of 1 base from V and 4 bases from J, the junction contained 0 bases not matched to a gene. The CDR3 DNA follows: TGTGCCAGCAGCTTAGGGACAGGGGGAAACACCATATATTTT. This translates into CASSLGTGGNTIYF.